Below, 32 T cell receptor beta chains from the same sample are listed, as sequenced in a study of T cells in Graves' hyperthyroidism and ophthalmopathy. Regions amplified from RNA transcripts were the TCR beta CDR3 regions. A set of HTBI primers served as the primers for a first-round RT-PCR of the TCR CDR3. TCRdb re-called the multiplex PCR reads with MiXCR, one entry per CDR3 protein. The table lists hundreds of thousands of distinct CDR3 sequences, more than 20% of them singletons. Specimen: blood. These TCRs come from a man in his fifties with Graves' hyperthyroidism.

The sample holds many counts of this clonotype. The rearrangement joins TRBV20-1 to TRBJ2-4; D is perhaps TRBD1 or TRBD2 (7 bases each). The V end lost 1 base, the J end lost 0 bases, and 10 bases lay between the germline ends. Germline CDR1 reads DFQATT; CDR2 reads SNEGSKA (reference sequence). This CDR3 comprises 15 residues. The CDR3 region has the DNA TGCAGTGCTAGAGCAGGGGGGGTAGCCAAAAACATTCAGTACTTC. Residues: CSARAGGVAKNIQYF.

This chain's CDR3 is CSGGGVYEQYF. In DNA form, the CDR3 reads TGCAGCGGTGGGGGGGTGTACGAGCAGTACTTC. This sequence joins TRBV29-1 and TRBJ2-7; 7 bases map to TRBD2. Germline V lookup: CDR1 SQVTM, CDR2 ANQGSEA. With 7 bases clipped from V and 4 bases from J, the junction kept 4 bases outside the gene matches. The CDR3 has 11 residues.

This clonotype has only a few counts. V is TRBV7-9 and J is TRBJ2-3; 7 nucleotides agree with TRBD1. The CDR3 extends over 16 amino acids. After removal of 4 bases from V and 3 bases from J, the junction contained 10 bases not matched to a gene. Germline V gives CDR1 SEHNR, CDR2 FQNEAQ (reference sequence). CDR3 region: CASSSGTVENTDTQYF. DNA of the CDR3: TGTGCCAGCAGCTCGGGGACAGTCGAGAATACAGATACGCAGTATTTT.

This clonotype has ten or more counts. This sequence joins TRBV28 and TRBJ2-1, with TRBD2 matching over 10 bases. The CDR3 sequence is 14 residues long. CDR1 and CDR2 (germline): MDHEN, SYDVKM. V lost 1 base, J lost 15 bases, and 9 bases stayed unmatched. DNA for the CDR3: TGTGCCAGCAGTTTATCTCCTAGCGGGAGACCGAGGTTCTTC. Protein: CASSLSPSGRPRFF.

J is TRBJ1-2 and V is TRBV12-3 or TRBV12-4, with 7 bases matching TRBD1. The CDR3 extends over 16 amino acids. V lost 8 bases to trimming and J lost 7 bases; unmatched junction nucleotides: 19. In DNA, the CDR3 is TGTGCCAGCGGCCCGGTTTCAAGCGCCAGGGACAGTGGCTACACCTTC. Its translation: CASGPVSSARDSGYTF.

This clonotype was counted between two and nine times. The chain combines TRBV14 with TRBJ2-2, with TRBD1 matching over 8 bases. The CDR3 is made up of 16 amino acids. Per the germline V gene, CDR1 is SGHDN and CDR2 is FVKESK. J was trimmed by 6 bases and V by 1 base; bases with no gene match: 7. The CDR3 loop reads CASSQAPGGLSGELFF. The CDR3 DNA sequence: TGTGCCAGCAGCCAAGCTCCAGGGGGCCTTTCCGGGGAGCTGTTTTTT.

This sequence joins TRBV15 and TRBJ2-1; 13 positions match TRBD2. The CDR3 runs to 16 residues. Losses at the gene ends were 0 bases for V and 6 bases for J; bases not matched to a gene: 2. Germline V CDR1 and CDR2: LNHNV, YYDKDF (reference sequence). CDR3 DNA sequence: TGTGCCACCAGCAGAGAGAGACTAGCGGGAGGCAATGAGCAGTTCTTC. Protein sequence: CATSRERLAGGNEQFF.

CDR3 nucleotide sequence: TGTGCCAGCAGTTTATTGCCAGGGGAAAGCAATCAGCCCCAGCATTTT. Translation: CASSLLPGESNQPQHF. V gene TRBV28 combines with J gene TRBJ1-5, with D perhaps matching TRBD1 (6 bases). Trimming took off 1 base at V and 1 base at J, with 11 bases between the two ends. Germline assignment: CDR1 MDHEN and CDR2 SYDVKM. This CDR3 is built from 16 residues.

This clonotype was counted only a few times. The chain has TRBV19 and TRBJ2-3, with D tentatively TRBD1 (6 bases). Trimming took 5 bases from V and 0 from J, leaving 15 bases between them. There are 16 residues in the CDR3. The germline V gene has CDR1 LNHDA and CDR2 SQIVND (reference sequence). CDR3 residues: CASSAWTAPSTDTQYF. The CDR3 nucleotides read TGTGCCAGTAGTGCCTGGACAGCGCCTAGCACAGATACGCAGTATTTT. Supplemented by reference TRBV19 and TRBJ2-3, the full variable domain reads DGGITQSPKYLFRKEGQNVTLSCEQNLNHDAMYWYRQDPGQGLRLIYYSQIVNDFQKGDIAEGYSVSREKKESFPLTVTSAQKNPTAFYLCASSAWTAPSTDTQYFGPGTRLTVL.

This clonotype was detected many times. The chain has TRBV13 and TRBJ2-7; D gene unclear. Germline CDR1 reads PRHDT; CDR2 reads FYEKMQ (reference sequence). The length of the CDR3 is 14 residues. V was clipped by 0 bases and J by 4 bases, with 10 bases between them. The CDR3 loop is CASSLGSVIYEQYF. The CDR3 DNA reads TGTGCCAGCAGCTTAGGGAGCGTAATTTACGAGCAGTACTTC.

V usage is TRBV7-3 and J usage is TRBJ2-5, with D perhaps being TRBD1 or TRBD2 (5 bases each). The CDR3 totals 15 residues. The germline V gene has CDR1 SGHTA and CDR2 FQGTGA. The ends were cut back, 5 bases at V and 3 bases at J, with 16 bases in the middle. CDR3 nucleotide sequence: TGTGCCAGCAGCACCGGGACGGGGAGAGAAGAGACCCAGTACTTC. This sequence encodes CASSTGTGREETQYF.

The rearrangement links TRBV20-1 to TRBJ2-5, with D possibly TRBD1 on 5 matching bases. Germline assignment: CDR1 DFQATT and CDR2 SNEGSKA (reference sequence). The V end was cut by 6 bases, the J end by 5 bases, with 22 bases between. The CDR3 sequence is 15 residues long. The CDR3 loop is CSAPGGRVGWETQYF. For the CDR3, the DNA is TGCAGTGCCCCCGGCGGCAGGGTGGGGTGGGAGACCCAGTACTTC.

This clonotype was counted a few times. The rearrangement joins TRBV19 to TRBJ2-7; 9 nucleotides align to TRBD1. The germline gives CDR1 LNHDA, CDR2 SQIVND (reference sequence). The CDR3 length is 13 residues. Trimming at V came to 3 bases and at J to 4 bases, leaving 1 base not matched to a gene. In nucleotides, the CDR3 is TGTGCCAGTAGTATCGGACAGGGGTACGAGCAGTACTTC. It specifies CASSIGQGYEQYF.

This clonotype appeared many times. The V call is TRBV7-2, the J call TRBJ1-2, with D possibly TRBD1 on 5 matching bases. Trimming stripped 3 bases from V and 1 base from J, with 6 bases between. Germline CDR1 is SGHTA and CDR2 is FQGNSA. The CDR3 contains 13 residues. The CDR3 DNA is TGTGCCAGCAGCTTGGACATTAACTATGGCTACACCTTC. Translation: CASSLDINYGYTF.

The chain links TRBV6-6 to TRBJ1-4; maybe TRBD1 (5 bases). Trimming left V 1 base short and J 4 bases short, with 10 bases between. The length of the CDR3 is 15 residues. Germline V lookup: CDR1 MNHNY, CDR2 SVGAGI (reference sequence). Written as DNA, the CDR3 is TGTGCCAGCAGTTACTTTTCAGGGATTAATGAAAAACTGTTTTTT. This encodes CASSYFSGINEKLFF.

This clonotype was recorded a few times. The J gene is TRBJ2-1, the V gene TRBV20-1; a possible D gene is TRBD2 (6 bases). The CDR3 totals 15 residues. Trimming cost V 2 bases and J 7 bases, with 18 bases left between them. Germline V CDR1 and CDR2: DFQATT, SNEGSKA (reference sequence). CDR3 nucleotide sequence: TGCAGTGCTAGACCATTATCCGGGACTGCAAATGAGCAGTTCTTC. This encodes CSARPLSGTANEQFF.

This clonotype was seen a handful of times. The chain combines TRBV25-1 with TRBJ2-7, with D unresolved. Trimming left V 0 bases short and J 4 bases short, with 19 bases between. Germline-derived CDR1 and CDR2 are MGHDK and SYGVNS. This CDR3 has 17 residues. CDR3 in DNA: TGTGCCAGCAGTGAATATGGAGAAGGGCACGGGTCTTACGAGCAGTACTTC. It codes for CASSEYGEGHGSYEQYF.

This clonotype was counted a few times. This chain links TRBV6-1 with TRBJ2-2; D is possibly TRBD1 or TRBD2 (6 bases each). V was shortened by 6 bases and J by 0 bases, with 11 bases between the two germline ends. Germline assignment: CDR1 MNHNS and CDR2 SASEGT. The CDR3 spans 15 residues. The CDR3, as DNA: TGTGCCAGCAGGCGGGACACTCCGAACACCGGGGAGCTGTTTTTT. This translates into CASRRDTPNTGELFF.

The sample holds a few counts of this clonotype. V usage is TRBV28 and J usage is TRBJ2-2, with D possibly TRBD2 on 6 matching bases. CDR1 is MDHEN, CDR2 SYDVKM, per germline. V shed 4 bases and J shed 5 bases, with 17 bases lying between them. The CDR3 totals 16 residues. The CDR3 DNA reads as TGTGCCAGCAGTTCTCCCCTCGGCGGAGGGACCGGGGAGCTGTTTTTT. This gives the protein CASSSPLGGGTGELFF.

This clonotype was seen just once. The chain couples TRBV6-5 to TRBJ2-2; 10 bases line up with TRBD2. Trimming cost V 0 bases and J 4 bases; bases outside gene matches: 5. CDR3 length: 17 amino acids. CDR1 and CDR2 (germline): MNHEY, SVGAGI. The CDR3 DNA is TGTGCCAGCAGTTACTCCCGGACTAGCGGTACCACCGGGGAGCTGTTTTTT. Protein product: CASSYSRTSGTTGELFF.

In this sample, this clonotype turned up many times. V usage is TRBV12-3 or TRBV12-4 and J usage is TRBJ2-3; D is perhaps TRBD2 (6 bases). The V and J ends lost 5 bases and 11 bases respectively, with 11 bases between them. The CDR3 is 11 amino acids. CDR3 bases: TGTGCCAGCAGTGCAAGACTAGGGCAGTATTTT. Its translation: CASSARLGQYF.

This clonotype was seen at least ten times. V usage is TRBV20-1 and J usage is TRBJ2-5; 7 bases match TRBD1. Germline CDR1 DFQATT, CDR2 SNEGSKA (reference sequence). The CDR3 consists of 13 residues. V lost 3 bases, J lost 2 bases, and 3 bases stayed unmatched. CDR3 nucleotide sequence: TGCAGTGCTAGGGGACAGCCACAAGAGACCCAGTACTTC. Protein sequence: CSARGQPQETQYF.

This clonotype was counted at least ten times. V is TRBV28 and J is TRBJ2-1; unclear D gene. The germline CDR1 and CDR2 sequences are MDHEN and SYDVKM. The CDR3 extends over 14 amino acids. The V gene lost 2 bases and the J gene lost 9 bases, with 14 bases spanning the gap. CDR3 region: CASSLRTWNREQFF. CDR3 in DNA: TGTGCCAGCAGTTTAAGGACCTGGAATCGTGAGCAGTTCTTC.

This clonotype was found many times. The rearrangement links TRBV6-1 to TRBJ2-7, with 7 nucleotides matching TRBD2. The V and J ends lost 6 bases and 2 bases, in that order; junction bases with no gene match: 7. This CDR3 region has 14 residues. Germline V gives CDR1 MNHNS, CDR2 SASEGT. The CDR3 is CASRPGGGPYEQYF. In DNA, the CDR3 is TGTGCCAGCAGACCGGGCGGGGGACCCTACGAGCAGTACTTC.

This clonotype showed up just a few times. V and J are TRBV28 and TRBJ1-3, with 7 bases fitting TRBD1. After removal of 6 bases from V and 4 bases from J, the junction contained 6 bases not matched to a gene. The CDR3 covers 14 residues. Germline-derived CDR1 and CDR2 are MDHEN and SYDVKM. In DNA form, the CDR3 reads TGTGCCAGCAGGGGCACAGGGGTCGGAAACACCATATATTTT. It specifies CASRGTGVGNTIYF.

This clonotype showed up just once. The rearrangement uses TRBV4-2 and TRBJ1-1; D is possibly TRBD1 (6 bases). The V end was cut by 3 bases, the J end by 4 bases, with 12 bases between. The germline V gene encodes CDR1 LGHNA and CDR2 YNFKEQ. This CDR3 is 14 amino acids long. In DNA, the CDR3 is TGTGCCAGCAGCCAGAGCAGGGGAGTCACTGAAGCTTTCTTT. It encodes CASSQSRGVTEAFF.

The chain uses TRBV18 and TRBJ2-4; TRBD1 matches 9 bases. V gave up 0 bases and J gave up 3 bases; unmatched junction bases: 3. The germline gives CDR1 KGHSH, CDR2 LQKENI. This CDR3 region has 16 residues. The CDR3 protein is CASSPPTTGGKNIQYF. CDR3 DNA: TGTGCCAGCTCACCACCGACGACAGGGGGCAAAAACATTCAGTACTTC. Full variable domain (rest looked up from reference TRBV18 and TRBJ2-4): NAGVMQNPRHLVRRRGQEARLRCSPMKGHSHVYWYRQLPEEGLKFMVYLQKENIIDESGMPKERFSAEFPKEGPSILRIQQVVRGDSAAYFCASSPPTTGGKNIQYFGAGTRLSVL.

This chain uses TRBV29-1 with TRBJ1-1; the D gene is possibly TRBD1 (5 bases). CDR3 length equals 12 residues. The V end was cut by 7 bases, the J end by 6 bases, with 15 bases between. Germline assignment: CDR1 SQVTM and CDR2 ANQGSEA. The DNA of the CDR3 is TGCAGCGCCCTAACCGGGGCCCCTGAAGCTTTCTTT. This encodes CSALTGAPEAFF.

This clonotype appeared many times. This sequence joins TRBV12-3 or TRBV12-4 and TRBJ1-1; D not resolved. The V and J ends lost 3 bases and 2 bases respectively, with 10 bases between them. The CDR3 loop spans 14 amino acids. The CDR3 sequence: CASSFNRRNTEAFF. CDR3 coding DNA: TGTGCCAGCAGTTTCAACAGAAGAAACACTGAAGCTTTCTTT.

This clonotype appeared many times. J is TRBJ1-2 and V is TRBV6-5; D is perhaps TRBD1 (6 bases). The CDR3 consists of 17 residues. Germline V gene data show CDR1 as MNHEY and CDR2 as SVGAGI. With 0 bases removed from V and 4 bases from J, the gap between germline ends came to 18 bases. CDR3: CASSYSKAQGWRYGYTF. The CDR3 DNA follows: TGTGCCAGCAGTTACTCGAAGGCACAGGGTTGGCGCTATGGCTACACCTTC.

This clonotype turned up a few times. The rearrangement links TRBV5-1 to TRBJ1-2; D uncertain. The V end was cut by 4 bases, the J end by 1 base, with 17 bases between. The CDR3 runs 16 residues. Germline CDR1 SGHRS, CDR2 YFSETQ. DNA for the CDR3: TGCGCCAGCAGCCAATACAGCGACGCCTTTAACTATGGCTACACCTTC. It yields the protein CASSQYSDAFNYGYTF.

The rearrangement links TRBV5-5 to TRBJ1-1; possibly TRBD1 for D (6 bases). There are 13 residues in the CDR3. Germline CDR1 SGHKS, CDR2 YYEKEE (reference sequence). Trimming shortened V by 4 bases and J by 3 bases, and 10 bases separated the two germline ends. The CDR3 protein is CASSADSDTEAFF. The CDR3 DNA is TGTGCCAGCAGCGCGGACAGCGACACTGAAGCTTTCTTT.